The rows below give T cell receptor beta chains drawn from one sample of a study of identical twins. TCRdb processed the 5' RACE reads anew with MiXCR; each CDR3 protein has one entry. The sample records around 1.7 million distinct CDR3 sequences, about 32% being singletons. Material: cord blood. The receptors here all came from a newborn girl in good health. Each CDR3 is given with its conserved first and last residue. The D gene is left open where the match is weak. Clone size is shown for a subset of rows, as once, few, many or a class of expanded clone.

clone_size	v_call	d_call	j_call	cdr3_aa	cdr3_nt
few	TRBV7-6	TRBD2	TRBJ2-3	CASSSLSGGSTDTQYF	TGTGCCAGCAGCTCCCTATCGGGGGGAAGCACAGATACGCAGTATTTT
NA	TRBV21-1	NA	TRBJ2-4	CASSKVIVRAPRGENIQYF	TGTGCCAGCAGCAAAGTAATCGTTAGGGCACCGAGGGGGGAAAACATTCAGTACTTC
NA	TRBV12-3/TRBV12-4	TRBD2	TRBJ2-3	CASSDTGTSADTQYF	TGTGCCAGCAGTGATACCGGGACTAGCGCAGATACGCAGTATTTT
many	TRBV25-1	NA	TRBJ2-7	CASSESPGYEQYF	TGTGCCAGCAGTGAATCGCCGGGCTACGAGCAGTACTTC
few	TRBV7-9	NA	TRBJ2-7	CASSLTGPRDEQYF	TGTGCCAGCAGCTTAACGGGACCTCGGGACGAGCAGTACTTC
NA	TRBV20-1	TRBD2	TRBJ2-5	CSADGLAGLGNEQYF	TGCAGTGCTGACGGACTAGCGGGCTTGGGCAATGAGCAGTACTTC
NA	TRBV4-1	NA	TRBJ2-7	CASSQGSAAYEQYF	TGCGCCAGCAGCCAAGGATCGGCGGCCTACGAGCAGTACTTC
NA	TRBV6-2/TRBV6-3	NA	TRBJ1-3	CASSRLRSSGNTIYF	TGTGCCAGCAGCCGACTACGGAGCTCTGGAAACACCATATATTTT
NA	TRBV2	TRBD1	TRBJ1-2	CASSLQGLIGYTF	TGTGCCAGCAGTCTACAGGGGTTAATAGGCTACACCTTC
NA	TRBV20-1	NA	TRBJ2-1	CSANDGLLQETQFF	TGCAGCGCAAACGACGGACTACTACAAGAGACCCAGTTCTTC
many	TRBV24-1	NA	TRBJ2-7	CATSDQYEQYF	TGTGCCACCAGTGATCAATACGAGCAGTACTTC
NA	TRBV28	TRBD2	TRBJ2-5	CASSSAVRTSGINQETQYF	TGTGCCAGCAGTTCCGCGGTCCGGACTAGCGGGATAAACCAAGAGACCCAGTACTTC
few	TRBV6-5	NA	TRBJ1-4	CASSLSWRGEKLFF	TGTGCCAGCAGTCTTTCGTGGAGAGGCGAAAAACTGTTTTTT
few	TRBV7-2	TRBD2	TRBJ2-3	CASSFSGLSSDTQYF	TGTGCCAGCAGCTTTAGCGGGCTATCTTCAGATACGCAGTATTTT
few	TRBV6-2/TRBV6-3	NA	TRBJ2-7	CASSLAVGWSSYEQYF	TGTGCCAGCAGTCTGGCAGTCGGATGGAGCTCCTACGAGCAGTACTTC
NA	TRBV20-1	TRBD1	TRBJ1-5	CSASRGHQETQHF	TGCAGTGCTTCCAGGGGGCATCAAGAGACCCAGCATTTT
NA	TRBV5-6	NA	TRBJ2-7	CASSSFPVLTYEQYF	TGTGCCAGCAGCTCTTTTCCAGTACTAACCTACGAGCAGTACTTC
NA	TRBV4-1	NA	TRBJ2-3	CASSQVASFTDTQYF	TGCGCCAGCAGCCAAGTAGCTAGCTTCACAGATACGCAGTATTTT
NA	TRBV7-2	TRBD2	TRBJ2-1	CASSLDGGVNNEQFF	TGTGCCAGCAGCTTAGATGGGGGGGTAAACAATGAGCAGTTCTTC
many	TRBV9	TRBD1	TRBJ1-2	CASSGDRGYGYTF	TGTGCCAGCAGCGGGGACAGGGGCTATGGCTACACCTTC
NA	TRBV7-9	NA	TRBJ2-3	CASGEDSLDTQYF	TGTGCCAGCGGAGAGGACAGCCTCGATACGCAGTATTTT
many	TRBV29-1	NA	TRBJ2-7	CSVDTRQTYEQYF	TGCAGCGTTGACACCCGGCAGACCTACGAGCAGTACTTC
few	TRBV10-3	NA	TRBJ2-7	CAISQGVYEQYF	TGTGCCATCAGTCAAGGAGTCTACGAGCAGTACTTC
once	TRBV25-1	TRBD2	TRBJ2-1	CASSDSTSGRANEQFF	TGTGCCAGCAGTGACTCGACTAGCGGGAGGGCCAATGAGCAGTTCTTC
NA	TRBV11-2	NA	TRBJ1-2	CASSPPGSRSYTF	TGTGCCAGCAGTCCCCCGGGATCTAGGAGCTACACCTTC
NA	TRBV6-1	NA	TRBJ1-1	CASNVRISTEAFF	TGTGCCAGCAACGTGCGCATCAGCACTGAAGCTTTCTTT
many	TRBV6-6	TRBD1	TRBJ2-7	CASSPSPGTGSYEQYF	TGTGCCAGCAGTCCCTCCCCAGGGACAGGCTCCTACGAGCAGTACTTC
NA	TRBV14	TRBD2	TRBJ2-5	CASSQDVSASGGLGETQYF	TGTGCCAGCAGCCAAGATGTATCGGCTAGCGGGGGGCTAGGAGAGACCCAGTACTTC
NA	TRBV18	TRBD1	TRBJ2-1	CASSQLGQGVSYNEQFF	TGTGCCAGCTCGCAACTAGGACAGGGGGTGTCTTACAATGAGCAGTTCTTC
few	TRBV20-1	NA	TRBJ2-5	CSASLARETQYF	TGCAGTGCTAGCCTAGCGCGGGAGACCCAGTACTTC
few	TRBV29-1	NA	TRBJ2-7	CSVESRLPGEQYF	TGCAGCGTTGAATCTCGGCTCCCGGGGGAGCAGTACTTC
NA	TRBV14	NA	TRBJ2-4	CASSQGRALAKNIQYF	TGTGCCAGCAGCCAAGGCAGGGCCTTAGCCAAAAACATTCAGTACTTC
few	TRBV18	TRBD2	TRBJ2-7	CASSRTLAGGYEQYF	TGTGCCAGCTCACGTACCTTAGCGGGGGGCTACGAGCAGTACTTC
many	TRBV12-3/TRBV12-4	NA	TRBJ1-4	CASSSGATNEKLFF	TGTGCCAGCTCTTCGGGGGCAACTAATGAAAAACTGTTTTTT
NA	TRBV20-1	TRBD1	TRBJ2-7	CSARVKNRGTYEQYF	TGCAGTGCTAGAGTTAAGAACAGGGGAACCTACGAGCAGTACTTC
few	TRBV28	NA	TRBJ2-3	CASSKHTSTDTQYF	TGTGCCAGCAGTAAGCACACCAGCACAGATACGCAGTATTTT
few	TRBV7-9	TRBD2	TRBJ2-3	CASSLGRELYTDTQYF	TGTGCCAGCAGCTTAGGGCGGGAGCTCTACACAGATACGCAGTATTTT
NA	TRBV27	NA	TRBJ2-2	CASSLSRESGELFF	TGTGCCAGCAGTTTATCGAGGGAGTCCGGGGAGCTGTTTTTT
NA	TRBV27	TRBD2	TRBJ2-4	CASRTSGKDIQYF	TGTGCCAGCAGGACTAGCGGCAAAGACATTCAGTACTTC
NA	TRBV9	TRBD2	TRBJ2-7	CASSSGTRNEQYF	TGTGCCAGCAGCAGCGGGACTAGAAACGAGCAGTACTTC
NA	TRBV7-9	NA	TRBJ1-2	CASPRPGFGYTF	TGTGCCAGCCCCCGACCGGGGTTTGGCTACACCTTC
few	TRBV19	NA	TRBJ1-2	CASSISGRGYTF	TGTGCCAGTAGTATCTCCGGCCGTGGCTACACCTTC
NA	TRBV20-1	NA	TRBJ1-5	CSAEGGYSNQPQHF	TGCAGTGCCGAGGGGGGGTATAGCAATCAGCCCCAGCATTTT
NA	TRBV7-9	TRBD2	TRBJ2-3	CASSSGTSYTTDTQYF	TGTGCCAGCAGCTCCGGGACTAGCTATACAACAGATACGCAGTATTTT
NA	TRBV20-1	NA	TRBJ2-3	CSARVVGWGTDTQYF	TGCAGTGCTAGAGTTGTGGGATGGGGCACAGATACGCAGTATTTT
NA	TRBV20-1	TRBD2	TRBJ2-1	CSATGLAFHEQFF	TGCAGTGCAACCGGACTAGCGTTCCATGAGCAGTTCTTC
NA	TRBV12-3/TRBV12-4	TRBD1	TRBJ1-5	CASSRTGGSGQPQHF	TGTGCCAGCAGTCGGACAGGGGGGTCGGGTCAGCCCCAGCATTTT
few	TRBV24-1	NA	TRBJ2-7	CATSEDNYEQYF	TGTGCCACCAGTGAGGACAACTACGAGCAGTACTTC
NA	TRBV3-1	TRBD1	TRBJ2-5	CASSRQGPGTQYF	TGTGCCAGCAGCCGACAGGGACCAGGGACCCAGTACTTC
few	TRBV4-2	NA	TRBJ1-4	CASSLGGRTTNEKLFF	TGTGCCAGCAGCCTTGGGGGCCGGACAACTAATGAAAAACTGTTTTTT
few	TRBV20-1	NA	TRBJ1-4	CSARVRNEKLFF	TGCAGTGCCCGGGTCCGTAATGAAAAACTGTTTTTT